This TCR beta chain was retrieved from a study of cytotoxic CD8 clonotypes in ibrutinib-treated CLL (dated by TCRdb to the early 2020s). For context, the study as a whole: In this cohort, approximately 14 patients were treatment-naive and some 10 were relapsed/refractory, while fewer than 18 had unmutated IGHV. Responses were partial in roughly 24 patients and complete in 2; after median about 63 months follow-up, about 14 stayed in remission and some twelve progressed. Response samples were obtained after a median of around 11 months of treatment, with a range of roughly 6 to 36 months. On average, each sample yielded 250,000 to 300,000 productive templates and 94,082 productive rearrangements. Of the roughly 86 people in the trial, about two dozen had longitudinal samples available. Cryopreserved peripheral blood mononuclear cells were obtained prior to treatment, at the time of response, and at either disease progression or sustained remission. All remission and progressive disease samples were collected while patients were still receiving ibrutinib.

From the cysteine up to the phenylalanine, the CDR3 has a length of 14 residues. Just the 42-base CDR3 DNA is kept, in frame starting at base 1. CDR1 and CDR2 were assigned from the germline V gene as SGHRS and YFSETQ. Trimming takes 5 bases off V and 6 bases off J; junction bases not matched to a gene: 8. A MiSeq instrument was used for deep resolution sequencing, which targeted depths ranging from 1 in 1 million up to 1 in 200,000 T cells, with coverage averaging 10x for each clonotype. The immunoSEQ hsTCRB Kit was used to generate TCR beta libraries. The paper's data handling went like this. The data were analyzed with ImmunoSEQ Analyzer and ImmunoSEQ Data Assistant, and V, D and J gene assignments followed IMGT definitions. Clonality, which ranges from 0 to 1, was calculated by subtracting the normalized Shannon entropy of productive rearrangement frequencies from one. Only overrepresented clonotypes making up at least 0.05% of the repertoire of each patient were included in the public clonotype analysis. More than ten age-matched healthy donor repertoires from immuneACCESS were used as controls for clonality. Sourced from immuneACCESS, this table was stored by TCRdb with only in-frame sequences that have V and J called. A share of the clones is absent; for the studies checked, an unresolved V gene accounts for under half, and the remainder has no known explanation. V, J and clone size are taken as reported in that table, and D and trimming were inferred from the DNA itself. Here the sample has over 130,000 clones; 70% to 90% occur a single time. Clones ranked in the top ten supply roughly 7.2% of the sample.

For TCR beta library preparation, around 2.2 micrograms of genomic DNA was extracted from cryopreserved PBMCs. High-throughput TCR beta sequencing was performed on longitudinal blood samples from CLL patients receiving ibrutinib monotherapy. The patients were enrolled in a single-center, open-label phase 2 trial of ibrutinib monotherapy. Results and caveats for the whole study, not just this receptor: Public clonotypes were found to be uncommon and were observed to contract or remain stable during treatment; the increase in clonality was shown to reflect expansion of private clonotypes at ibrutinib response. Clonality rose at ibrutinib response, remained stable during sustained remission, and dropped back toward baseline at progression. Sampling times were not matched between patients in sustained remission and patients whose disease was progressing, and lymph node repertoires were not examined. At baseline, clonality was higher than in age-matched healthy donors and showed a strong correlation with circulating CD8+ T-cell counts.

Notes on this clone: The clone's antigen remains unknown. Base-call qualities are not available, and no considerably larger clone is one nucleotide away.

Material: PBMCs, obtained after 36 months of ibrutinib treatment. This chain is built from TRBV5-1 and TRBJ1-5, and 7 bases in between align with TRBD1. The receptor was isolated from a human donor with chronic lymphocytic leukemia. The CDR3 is CASSTQGGGQPQHF. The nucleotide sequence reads TGCGCCAGCAGTACCCAGGGGGGCGGTCAGCCCCAGCATTTT.